One sample yielded the 25 T cell receptor beta chains listed below, sequenced in a study of identical twins. From the 5' RACE reads, TCRdb called clonotypes with MiXCR, one entry per CDR3 protein. The data show around 280,000 distinct CDR3 sequences, with about 8.9% seen just once and approximately 2.1% held by the top ten. This sample also appeared in a second study, on yellow fever vaccine responses in identical twins.

Sequenced sample: memory (CD45RO+) T cells sorted from blood. The source is a woman aged 18-35 years in good health.

The sample holds a few counts of this clonotype. The chain has TRBV21-1 and TRBJ1-2; TRBD1, the table's D call, lacks a check against the DNA. TRBV21-1 is termed a pseudogene. This CDR3 contains 14 residues. CDR3 nucleotide sequence: TGTGCCAGCCGCTTCTACAGGGTTCGAGATGGCTACACCTTC. It translates to CASRFYRVRDGYTF.

The CDR3 sequence is CASRTLATGEQYF. The CDR3, as DNA: TGTGCCAGCAGAACCCTAGCGACAGGGGAGCAGTACTTC. The V call is TRBV6-1, the J call TRBJ2-7; TRBD1 is a possible D gene (7 bases). V was clipped by 6 bases and J by 7 bases, with 16 bases between them. CDR1 is MNHNS, CDR2 SASEGT, per germline. The CDR3 is made up of 13 amino acids.

This clonotype was picked up a small number of times. The chain links TRBV9 to TRBJ2-1, with 9 bases identical to TRBD2. Germline V gives CDR1 SGDLS, CDR2 YYNGEE. Unmatched junction bases numbered 15, after V lost 0 bases and J lost 8 bases. The CDR3 loop spans 18 amino acids. The CDR3 region has the DNA TGTGCCAGCAGCGTAGCTCGGGGCGGCGGGGGGGCCGTGGATGAGCAGTTCTTC. As protein: CASSVARGGGGAVDEQFF. Supplemented by reference TRBV9 and TRBJ2-1, the full variable domain reads DSGVTQTPKHLITATGQRVTLRCSPRSGDLSVYWYQQSLDQGLQFLIQYYNGEERAKGNILERFSAQQFPDLHSELNLSSLELGDSALYFCASSVARGGGGAVDEQFFGPGTRLTVL.

V usage is TRBV6-2 or TRBV6-3 and J usage is TRBJ2-2; D may be TRBD1 or TRBD2 (5 bases each). V was trimmed by 10 bases and J by 8 bases, leaving 26 bases between them. There are 16 residues in the CDR3. Germline loops: CDR1 MNHEY, CDR2 SVGEGT. The CDR3 DNA sequence: TGTGCCACCTCTCCGGCCCGAGCGGCCAAGGGGGGGGAGCTGTTTTTT. It translates to CATSPARAAKGGELFF.

The rearrangement uses TRBV7-9 and TRBJ2-1, with TRBD2 matching 7 bases. With 3 bases clipped from V and 3 bases from J, the junction kept 8 bases outside the gene matches. The length of the CDR3 is 16 residues. The germline gives CDR1 SEHNR, CDR2 FQNEAQ (reference sequence). The CDR3 bases are TGTGCCAGCAGCTTCTCTAGCGGACTTTACTACAATGAGCAGTTCTTC. Protein product: CASSFSSGLYYNEQFF.

There are many counts of this clonotype. This rearrangement joins TRBV3-1 to TRBJ2-7; the D is unclear. Germline lookup yields CDR1 LGHDT and CDR2 YNNKEL (reference sequence). Between the trimmed V and J ends, which lost 0 bases and 5 bases, there was a span of 8 bases. This CDR3 region has 13 residues. The CDR3: CASSQELNHEQYF. The CDR3 DNA is TGTGCCAGCAGCCAAGAACTCAATCACGAGCAGTACTTC.

This clonotype came up many times. J is TRBJ2-1 and V is TRBV5-1, with TRBD2 identical over 9 bases. Germline CDR1 reads SGHRS; CDR2 reads YFSETQ. The CDR3 length is 16 residues. The junction had 12 bases not matched to a gene; V was cut back by 4 bases and J by 7 bases. The CDR3 reads CASSHGGGRAINEQFF. As DNA, the CDR3 is TGCGCCAGCAGCCACGGTGGCGGGAGGGCCATTAATGAGCAGTTCTTC.

This clonotype was counted a few times. This chain uses TRBV9 with TRBJ1-6; D is uncertain. Trimming removed 0 bases from V and 8 bases from J, with 12 bases in between. Germline V gene sequence: CDR1 SGDLS, CDR2 YYNGEE. The CDR3 extends over 15 amino acids. DNA of the CDR3: TGTGCCAGCAGCGTAGACGGTATGCTGGATTCACCCCTCCACTTT. Translation gives CASSVDGMLDSPLHF.

V and J are TRBV7-8 and TRBJ2-3, with 11 bases that match TRBD2. The ends lost 1 base at V and 2 bases at J; junction bases unmatched: 5. The CDR3 covers 17 residues. Per germline, CDR1 SGHVS and CDR2 FQNEAQ. The CDR3 sequence is CASSLGLAGTYTDTQYF. The CDR3 coding sequence is TGTGCCAGCAGCTTAGGACTAGCGGGGACCTACACAGATACGCAGTATTTT.

This clonotype was picked up a small number of times. This rearrangement joins TRBV5-1 to TRBJ2-5; D is perhaps TRBD1 or TRBD2 (5 bases each). Looked up from germline, CDR1 is SGHRS and CDR2 is YFSETQ. This CDR3 has 14 residues. V dropped 4 bases and J dropped 0 bases, with 10 bases sitting between them. The CDR3 coding sequence is TGCGCCAGCAGCCTGGGGACGAACCAAGAGACCCAGTACTTC. It translates to CASSLGTNQETQYF.

This clonotype was picked up many times. DNA of the CDR3: TGCGCCAGCAGCTTGGACAGGGACTCACCCCTCCACTTT. Encoded protein: CASSLDRDSPLHF. This rearrangement joins TRBV5-1 to TRBJ1-6; tentatively, D is TRBD1 (6 bases). Germline loops: CDR1 SGHRS, CDR2 YFSETQ. This CDR3 has 13 residues. The ends were cut back, 0 bases at V and 10 bases at J, with 8 bases in the middle.

The table lists this clonotype with a few counts. The gene calls are TRBV5-1 and TRBJ2-6; the match to TRBD1 covers 7 bases. The V and J ends lost 4 bases and 1 base, in that order; junction bases with no gene match: 5. The CDR3 totals 16 residues. The germline gives CDR1 SGHRS, CDR2 YFSETQ. The DNA of the CDR3 is TGCGCCAGCAGCATCGACAGGGTTTCTGGGGCCAACGTCCTGACTTTC. Its translation: CASSIDRVSGANVLTF.

The J gene is TRBJ2-7, the V gene TRBV5-6; a weak D match, TRBD2 (5 bases). This CDR3 comprises 13 residues. Germline V lookup: CDR1 SGHDT, CDR2 YYEEEE. The germline V and J ends were trimmed by 3 bases and 0 bases, with 7 bases remaining between them. CDR3 sequence reads: CASSSGSSYEQYV. Written as DNA, the CDR3 is TGTGCCAGCAGCTCGGGAAGCTCCTACGAGCAGTACGTC.

The chain uses TRBV20-1 and TRBJ1-2; D ambiguous. From germline, CDR1 is DFQATT and CDR2 SNEGSKA (reference sequence). Deletions cut 0 bases from V and 5 bases from J, with 13 bases between. The CDR3 is 14 amino acids. CDR3 bases: TGCAGTGCTAGAGATTTATCCCCGAGTTATGGCTACACCTTC. Residues: CSARDLSPSYGYTF.

This clonotype was counted many times. The chain carries TRBV20-1 and TRBJ1-3; D possibly corresponds to TRBD1 (5 bases). The CDR3 loop spans 13 amino acids. Germline V gives CDR1 DFQATT, CDR2 SNEGSKA (reference sequence). V was clipped by 5 bases and J by 3 bases, with 11 bases between them. The CDR3 DNA is TGCAGTGCTTATCCCAGGGTTGGAAACACCATATATTTT. It yields the protein CSAYPRVGNTIYF.

This clonotype was detected a few times. The V and J genes are TRBV12-5 and TRBJ2-2; D ambiguous. V was cut by 7 bases and J by 2 bases, with 14 bases left in between. The germline gives CDR1 LGHNT, CDR2 FRNRAP. The CDR3 is 15 amino acids. CDR3: CASALNAANTGELFF. CDR3 sequence (DNA): TGTGCTAGTGCCTTAAATGCGGCAAACACCGGGGAGCTGTTTTTT.

The CDR3 loop reads CASGGQGVRKDGYTF. The CDR3 DNA is TGTGCCAGCGGGGGACAGGGGGTCAGGAAGGATGGCTACACCTTC. The rearrangement uses TRBV3-1 and TRBJ1-2; TRBD1 aligns across 11 bases. The CDR3 runs 15 residues. The germline V gene encodes CDR1 LGHDT and CDR2 YNNKEL (reference sequence). V trimming: 8 bases; J trimming: 6 bases; junction bases outside the gene matches: 11.

This clonotype was recorded at least ten times. The chain links TRBV6-1 to TRBJ2-4; TRBD2 agrees at 12 bases. The CDR3 is 19 residues long. The germline V gene has CDR1 MNHNS and CDR2 SASEGT. V shed 6 bases, J shed 0 bases, and the junction held 12 bases outside the gene matches. This CDR3 is CASRQGTSGSYLAKNIQYF. CDR3 sequence (DNA): TGTGCCAGCAGACAAGGGACTAGCGGGTCCTACTTAGCCAAAAACATTCAGTACTTC.

This clonotype was seen repeatedly, ten times or more. The chain employs TRBV6-5 and TRBJ2-6, with D uncertain. The germline V and J ends were trimmed by 8 bases and 4 bases, with 6 bases remaining between them. The CDR3 has 12 residues. Germline V CDR1 and CDR2: MNHEY, SVGAGI. The CDR3 bases are TGTGCCAGCCTCTCGGGGGCCAACGTCCTGACTTTC. It encodes CASLSGANVLTF.

The CDR3 bases are TGTGCCAGTAGTGCGCGGCCCGGGACTATCCCATTTGGTGAGCAGTTCTTC. Translated: CASSARPGTIPFGEQFF. V gene TRBV19 combines with J gene TRBJ2-1, with 7 nucleotides matching TRBD2. Germline assignment: CDR1 LNHDA and CDR2 SQIVND (reference sequence). The V gene end was trimmed by 5 bases and the J gene end by 9 bases; junction bases not matched to a gene: 19. The CDR3 runs 17 residues.

This chain links TRBV4-1 with TRBJ2-5; D gene ambiguous. Germline V gives CDR1 MGHRA, CDR2 YSYEKL. V lost 4 bases and J lost 1, with 10 bases in between. This CDR3 has 14 amino acids. CDR3 protein: CASSPHVGQETQYF. DNA of the CDR3: TGCGCCAGCAGCCCACACGTGGGCCAAGAGACCCAGTACTTC.

The gene calls are TRBV2 and TRBJ2-1; weak D call: TRBD2 (7 bases). V was clipped by 3 bases and J by 4 bases, with 16 bases between them. Germline V gives CDR1 SNHLY, CDR2 FYNNEI. The CDR3 has 16 residues. CDR3 in DNA: TGTGCCAGCAGTGACGGACGGGGGGCGTGGTACAATGAGCAGTTCTTC. Amino acid sequence: CASSDGRGAWYNEQFF.

This clonotype was observed a handful of times. The chain has TRBV5-1 and TRBJ2-7; 11 bases line up with TRBD2. CDR3 length: 14 residues. The germline V gene has CDR1 SGHRS and CDR2 YFSETQ. Losses at the gene ends were 4 bases for V and 6 bases for J; bases not matched to a gene: 6. CDR3 nucleotides: TGCGCCAGCAGCCCTAGCGGGGGGACGACCGAGCAGTACGTC. It translates to CASSPSGGTTEQYV.

The rearrangement joins TRBV2 to TRBJ2-3; TRBD2 matches 9 bases. V was pared by 2 bases and J by 5 bases, with 8 bases of the junction left unmatched. Germline CDR1 and CDR2: SNHLY and FYNNEI. This CDR3 has 16 residues. CDR3 region: CASSEFGGRALDTQYF. The CDR3 DNA sequence: TGTGCCAGCAGTGAATTTGGCGGGAGGGCCTTAGATACGCAGTATTTT.

The chain has TRBV20-1 and TRBJ2-1; 9 bases align to TRBD2. Germline CDR1 is DFQATT and CDR2 is SNEGSKA (reference sequence). The CDR3 runs to 11 residues. After removal of 3 bases from V and 16 bases from J, the junction contained 7 bases not matched to a gene. The CDR3 DNA reads TGCAGTGCTAGTGGCGGGACTAGCATATTCTTC. It specifies CSASGGTSIFF.